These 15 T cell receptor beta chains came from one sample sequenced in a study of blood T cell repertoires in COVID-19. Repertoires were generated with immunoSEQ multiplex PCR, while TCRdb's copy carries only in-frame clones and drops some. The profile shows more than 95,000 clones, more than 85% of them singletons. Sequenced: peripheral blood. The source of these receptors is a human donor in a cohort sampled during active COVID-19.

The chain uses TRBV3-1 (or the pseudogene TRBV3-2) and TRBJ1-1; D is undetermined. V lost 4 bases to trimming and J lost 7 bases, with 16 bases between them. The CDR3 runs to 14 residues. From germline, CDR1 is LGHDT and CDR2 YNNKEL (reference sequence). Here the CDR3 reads CASSPHPDNLEAFF. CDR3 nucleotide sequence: TGTGCCAGCAGCCCTCACCCAGACAACCTTGAAGCTTTCTTT.

CDR3 loop: CASSSIRGTAGNTIYF. The DNA for the CDR3 is TGTGCCAGCAGCTCCATACGCGGGACAGCCGGAAACACCATATATTTT. V usage is TRBV7-2 and J usage is TRBJ1-3; 7 bases are a match to TRBD1. Germline V gene data show CDR1 as SGHTA and CDR2 as FQGNSA. V shed 4 bases and J 4 bases; nucleotides not matched to a gene: 10. The CDR3 length is 16 residues. Full variable domain (rest looked up from reference TRBV7-2 and TRBJ1-3): GAGVSQSPSNKVTEKGKDVELRCDPISGHTALYWYRQSLGQGLEFLIYFQGNSAPDKSGLPSDRFSAERTGGSVSTLTIQRTQQEDSAVYLCASSSIRGTAGNTIYFGEGSWLTVV.

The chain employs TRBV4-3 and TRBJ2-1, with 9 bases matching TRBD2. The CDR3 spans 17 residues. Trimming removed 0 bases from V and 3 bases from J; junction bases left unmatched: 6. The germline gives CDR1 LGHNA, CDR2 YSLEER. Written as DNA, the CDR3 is TGCGCCAGCAGCCAAGAAAGGCTAGCGGGACACTACAATGAGCAGTTCTTC. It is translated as CASSQERLAGHYNEQFF.

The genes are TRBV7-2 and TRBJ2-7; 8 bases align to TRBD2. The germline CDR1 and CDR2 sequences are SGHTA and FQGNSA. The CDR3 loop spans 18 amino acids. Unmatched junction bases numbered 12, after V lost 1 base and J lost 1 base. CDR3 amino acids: CASSLVSGTRPLSYEQYF. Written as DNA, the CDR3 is TGTGCCAGCAGCTTAGTTTCAGGGACTAGGCCCTTATCCTACGAGCAGTACTTC.

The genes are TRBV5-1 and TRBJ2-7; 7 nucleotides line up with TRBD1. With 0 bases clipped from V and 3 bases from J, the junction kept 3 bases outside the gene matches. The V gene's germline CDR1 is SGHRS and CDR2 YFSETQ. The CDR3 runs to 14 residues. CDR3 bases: TGCGCCAGCAGCTTGGCGGGACAGAGCTACGAGCAGTACTTC. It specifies CASSLAGQSYEQYF.

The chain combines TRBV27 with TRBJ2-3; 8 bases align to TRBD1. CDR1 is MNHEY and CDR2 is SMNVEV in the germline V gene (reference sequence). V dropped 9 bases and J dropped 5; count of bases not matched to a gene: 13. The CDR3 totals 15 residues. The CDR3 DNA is TGTGCCAGTACCTTACGGACAGGGTTGATAGATACGCAGTATTTT. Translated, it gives CASTLRTGLIDTQYF.

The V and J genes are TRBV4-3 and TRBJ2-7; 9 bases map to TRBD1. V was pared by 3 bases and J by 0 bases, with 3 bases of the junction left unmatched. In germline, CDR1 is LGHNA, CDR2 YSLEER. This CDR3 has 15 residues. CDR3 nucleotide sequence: TGCGCCAGCAGCCAGGGACAGGGACTCTCCTACGAGCAGTACTTC. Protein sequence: CASSQGQGLSYEQYF.

The CDR3 protein is CASSIRQQETQYF. The CDR3 nucleotides read TGTGCCAGTAGTATAAGACAGCAAGAGACCCAGTACTTC. This sequence joins TRBV19 and TRBJ2-5, with TRBD1 as a possible D gene (5 bases). The CDR3 extends over 13 amino acids. Per germline, CDR1 LNHDA and CDR2 SQIVND (reference sequence). V was shortened by 2 bases and J by 2 bases, with 6 bases between the two germline ends.

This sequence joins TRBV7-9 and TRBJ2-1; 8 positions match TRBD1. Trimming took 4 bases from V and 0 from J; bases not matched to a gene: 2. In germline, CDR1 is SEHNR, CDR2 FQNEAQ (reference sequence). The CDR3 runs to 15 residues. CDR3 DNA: TGTGCCAGCAGCTCTCAGGGGGCCTCCTACAATGAGCAGTTCTTC. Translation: CASSSQGASYNEQFF.

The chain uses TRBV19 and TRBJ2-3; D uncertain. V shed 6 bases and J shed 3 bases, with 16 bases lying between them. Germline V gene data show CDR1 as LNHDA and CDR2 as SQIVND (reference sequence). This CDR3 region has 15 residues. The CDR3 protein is CASSSTGYGTDTQYF. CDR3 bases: TGTGCCAGTAGCAGTACCGGATACGGGACAGATACGCAGTATTTT.

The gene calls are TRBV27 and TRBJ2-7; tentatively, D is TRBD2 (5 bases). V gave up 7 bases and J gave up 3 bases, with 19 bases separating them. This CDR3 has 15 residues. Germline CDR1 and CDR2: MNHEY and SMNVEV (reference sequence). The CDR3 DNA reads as TGTGCCAGCACCATTACGGGGAGCAAGATCTACGAGCAGTACTTC. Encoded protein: CASTITGSKIYEQYF.

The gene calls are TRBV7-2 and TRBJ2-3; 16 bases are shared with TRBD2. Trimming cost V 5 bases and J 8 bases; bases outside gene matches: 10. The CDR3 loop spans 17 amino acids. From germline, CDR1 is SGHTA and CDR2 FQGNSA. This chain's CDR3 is CASSLGTSGGAGGTQYF. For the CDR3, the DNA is TGTGCCAGCAGCCTTGGGACTAGCGGGGGGGCCGGAGGTACGCAGTATTTT. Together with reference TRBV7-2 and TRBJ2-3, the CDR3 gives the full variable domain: GAGVSQSPSNKVTEKGKDVELRCDPISGHTALYWYRQSLGQGLEFLIYFQGNSAPDKSGLPSDRFSAERTGGSVSTLTIQRTQQEDSAVYLCASSLGTSGGAGGTQYFGPGTRLTVL.

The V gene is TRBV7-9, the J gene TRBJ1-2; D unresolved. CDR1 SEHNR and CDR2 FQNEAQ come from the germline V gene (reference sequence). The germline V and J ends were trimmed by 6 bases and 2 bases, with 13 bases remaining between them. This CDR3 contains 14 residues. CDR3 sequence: CASRFASQNYGYTF. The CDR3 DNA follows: TGTGCCAGCAGGTTCGCATCGCAGAACTATGGCTACACCTTC. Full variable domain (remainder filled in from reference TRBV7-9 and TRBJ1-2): DTGVSQNPRHKITKRGQNVTFRCDPISEHNRLYWYRQTLGQGPEFLTYFQNEAQLEKSRLLSDRFSAERPKGSFSTLEIQRTEQGDSAMYLCASRFASQNYGYTFGSGTRLTVV.

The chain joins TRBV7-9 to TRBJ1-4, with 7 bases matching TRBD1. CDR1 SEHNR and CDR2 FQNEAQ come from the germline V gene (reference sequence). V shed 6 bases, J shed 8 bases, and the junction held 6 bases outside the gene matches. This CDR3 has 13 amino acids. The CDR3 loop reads CASRPGQKEKLFF. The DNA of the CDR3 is TGTGCCAGCAGACCGGGACAGAAAGAAAAACTGTTTTTT.

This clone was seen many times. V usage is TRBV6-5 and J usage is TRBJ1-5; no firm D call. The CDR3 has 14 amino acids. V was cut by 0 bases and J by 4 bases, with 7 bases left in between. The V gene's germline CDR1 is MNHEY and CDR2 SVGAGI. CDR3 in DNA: TGTGCCAGCAGTTACTCGTGGAGTAATCAGCCCCAGCATTTT. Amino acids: CASSYSWSNQPQHF.